The rows below give T cell receptor beta chains drawn from one sample of a study of T cell changes during pregnancy in multiple sclerosis. Sequencing used immunoSEQ multiplex PCR; TCRdb keeps in-frame clones, though not all of them. The sample consists of roughly 76,000 clones, around nine tenths of them appearing once. The specimen comprised CD4+ T cells from peripheral blood mononuclear cells, sampled in the second trimester of pregnancy. These receptors all come from a female donor with multiple sclerosis, enrolled in a pregnancy study. The CDR3 runs from the conserved cysteine through the conserved F or W. A D gene is named only where the DNA matches it firmly. Rows may omit the clone size; those that give it use once, few, many or a size class.

CASSFDAGTSFTDTQYF,TGTGCCAGCAGCTTCGATGCCGGGACTTCCTTCACAGATACGCAGTATTTT,.,.,17,TRBJ2-3,TRBV5-5
CASSPGDRAYYEQYF,TGCGCCAGCAGCCCCGGGGACAGGGCTTACTACGAGCAGTACTTC,TRBD1,once,15,TRBJ2-7,TRBV5-1
CASSSTPEQYF,TGTGCCAGCAGCTCTACCCCCGAGCAGTACTTC,.,few,11,TRBJ2-7,TRBV7-9
CASSLDGQGTDTQYF,TGTGCCAGCAGCTTAGATGGACAGGGCACAGATACGCAGTATTTT,TRBD1,.,15,TRBJ2-3,TRBV7-8
CASSQDTNAGGRETQYF,TGTGCCAGCAGCCAAGATACAAACGCAGGGGGCCGGGAGACCCAGTACTTC,TRBD1,.,17,TRBJ2-5,TRBV14
CASGLDKNTGELFF,TGTGCCAGCGGCCTCGACAAGAACACCGGGGAGCTGTTTTTT,.,.,14,TRBJ2-2,TRBV6-1
CASNGWEDTQYF,TGTGCCAGCAACGGGTGGGAGGATACGCAGTATTTT,.,.,12,TRBJ2-3,TRBV28
CASSYHSTKNIQYF,TGTGCCAGCAGTTACCACTCGACCAAAAACATTCAGTACTTC,.,.,14,TRBJ2-4,TRBV6-5
CASSQFFTDTQYF,TGCGCCAGCAGCCAATTCTTCACAGATACGCAGTATTTT,.,.,13,TRBJ2-3,TRBV4-1
CASSFGTGSGNTIYF,TGTGCCAGCAGCTTCGGGACAGGGAGTGGAAACACCATATATTTT,TRBD1,once,15,TRBJ1-3,TRBV7-8
CASSIVWRARKYEQYF,TGTGCCAGTAGTATAGTGTGGCGGGCCAGAAAATACGAGCAGTACTTC,.,.,16,TRBJ2-7,TRBV19
CASSPVGQGMHGYTF,TGTGCCAGCAGCCCCGTGGGACAGGGGATGCATGGCTACACCTTC,TRBD1,.,15,TRBJ1-2,TRBV6-5
CASSRLAGGGEQYF,TGTGCCAGCAGCCGACTAGCGGGAGGGGGGGAGCAGTACTTC,TRBD2,.,14,TRBJ2-7,TRBV7-2
CASSLEPSGGYEQYF,TGCGCCAGCAGCTTGGAACCCAGCGGGGGTTACGAGCAGTACTTC,TRBD2,.,15,TRBJ2-7,TRBV5-1
CASAPDRFSVEQYF,TGTGCCAGCGCCCCGGACAGGTTTTCCGTCGAGCAGTACTTC,TRBD1,.,14,TRBJ2-7,TRBV5-6
CASSRTSGTDTQYF,TGTGCCAGCAGCCGGACTAGCGGCACAGATACGCAGTATTTT,TRBD2,few,14,TRBJ2-3,TRBV11-3
CASSQVLTGELFF,TGCGCCAGCAGCCAAGTTCTCACCGGGGAGCTGTTTTTT,.,.,13,TRBJ2-2,TRBV4-3
CASSTISSGTSGRNEQFF,TGTGCCAGCAGCACCATCTCCTCCGGGACTAGCGGGAGAAATGAGCAGTTCTTC,TRBD2,.,18,TRBJ2-1,TRBV9
CASSQEPSRGRKETQYF,TGCGCCAGCAGCCAAGAACCGTCCAGGGGGCGCAAAGAGACCCAGTACTTC,TRBD1,once,17,TRBJ2-5,TRBV4-1
CASSHGVSVEAFF,TGTGCCAGCAGCCATGGTGTTTCGGTTGAAGCTTTCTTT,.,.,13,TRBJ1-1,TRBV14
CASSSSQGADTEAFF,TGTGCCAGCAGCTCCTCACAGGGGGCGGACACTGAAGCTTTCTTT,TRBD1,once,15,TRBJ1-1,TRBV5-5
CASSLHGQGGQPQHF,TGTGCCAGCAGTTTACACGGACAGGGAGGTCAGCCCCAGCATTTT,TRBD1,once,15,TRBJ1-5,TRBV28
CASSAGQTNTGELFF,TGTGCCAGCAGTGCGGGACAGACGAACACCGGGGAGCTGTTTTTT,.,.,15,TRBJ2-2,TRBV27
CASSVRGGVSYNEQFF,TGTGCCAGCAGCGTCCGCGGGGGGGTCTCCTACAATGAGCAGTTCTTC,TRBD2,.,16,TRBJ2-1,TRBV9
CASSLYGTSGSLRSYEQYF,TGCGCCAGCAGCCTATACGGGACTAGCGGATCCTTAAGGTCCTACGAGCAGTACTTC,TRBD2,once,19,TRBJ2-7,TRBV4-1
CASSRDLGETQYF,TGTGCCAGTAGTAGGGACTTGGGAGAGACCCAGTACTTC,.,.,13,TRBJ2-5,TRBV19
CASETVPNEQFF,TGTGCCAGCGAAACAGTCCCCAATGAGCAGTTCTTC,.,.,12,TRBJ2-1,TRBV2
CASSKGVGGEKLFF,TGTGCCAGTAGTAAGGGAGTTGGGGGGGAAAAACTGTTTTTT,.,once,14,TRBJ1-4,TRBV19
CASSQKTGGALGGYTF,TGCGCCAGCAGTCAAAAGACAGGGGGCGCATTGGGTGGCTACACCTTC,TRBD1,many,16,TRBJ1-2,TRBV23-1
CASSYLRTGSSYEQYF,TGTGCCAGCAGTTACCTTAGGACAGGCAGCTCCTACGAGCAGTACTTC,TRBD1,.,16,TRBJ2-7,TRBV6-5
CASSPPSPASYGNTIYF,TGTGCCAGCAGCCCGCCAAGCCCAGCGAGCTATGGAAACACCATATATTTT,.,.,17,TRBJ1-3,TRBV7-9
CASSLAGMNTEAFF,TGCGCCAGCAGCTTGGCAGGAATGAACACTGAAGCTTTCTTT,.,once,14,TRBJ1-1,TRBV5-1
CASSEVGTGSSPLHF,TGTGCCAGCAGTGAGGTAGGGACAGGGAGTTCACCCCTCCACTTT,TRBD1,.,15,TRBJ1-6,TRBV6-1
CASREATGNEQYF,TGTGCCAGCAGGGAGGCGACAGGGAACGAGCAGTACTTC,TRBD1,once,13,TRBJ2-7,TRBV2
CASSLEGRGTSGYTF,TGTGCCAGCAGCTTAGAGGGCAGGGGGACTTCTGGCTACACCTTC,TRBD1,medium-sized,15,TRBJ1-2,TRBV7-3
CASSLFTSGIASYNEQFF,TGCGCCAGCAGCTTGTTTACTAGCGGGATAGCCTCCTACAATGAGCAGTTCTTC,TRBD2,once,18,TRBJ2-1,TRBV5-1
CATSRSGTQQETQYF,TGTGCCACCAGCAGATCCGGGACTCAGCAAGAGACCCAGTACTTC,.,.,15,TRBJ2-5,TRBV15
CASSLGGNVNNSPLHF,TGTGCCAGCAGCCTGGGGGGTAACGTAAATAATTCACCCCTCCACTTT,.,once,16,TRBJ1-6,TRBV28
CASSYSKNRKYGYTF,TGTGCCAGCAGTTACTCGAAGAACAGGAAGTATGGCTACACCTTC,.,.,15,TRBJ1-2,TRBV6-5
CASSSVNRGARETQYF,TGTGCCAGCAGCTCCGTAAACAGGGGGGCGAGAGAGACCCAGTACTTC,TRBD1,.,16,TRBJ2-5,TRBV7-2
CASRPPTGQLSGNTIYF,TGTGCCAGTAGACCTCCTACAGGACAGCTCTCTGGAAACACCATATATTTT,.,.,17,TRBJ1-3,TRBV19
CASGSISATNEKLFF,TGTGCTAGTGGTTCGATCAGCGCAACTAATGAAAAACTGTTTTTT,.,.,15,TRBJ1-4,TRBV12-5
CASSLLGTSGSKAPYEQYF,TGTGCCAGCAGCCTCCTCGGGACTAGCGGGAGTAAGGCCCCCTACGAGCAGTACTTC,TRBD2,.,19,TRBJ2-7,TRBV13
CASSFESLMTGTFGSETQYF,TGTGCCAGCAGCTTCGAATCTCTAATGACCGGGACATTCGGTTCGGAGACCCAGTACTTC,.,.,20,TRBJ2-5,TRBV7-6
CAISDTLGQGGSQPQHF,TGTGCCATCAGTGATACACTCGGACAGGGGGGAAGTCAGCCCCAGCATTTT,TRBD1,.,17,TRBJ1-5,TRBV10-3
CASSESGQGRVRYF,TGTGCCAGCAGTGAATCGGGACAGGGAAGGGTGCGGTACTTC,TRBD1,.,14,TRBJ2-4,TRBV25-1
CASWGLTNRAKNIQYF,TGTGCCAGCTGGGGGCTGACGAATAGAGCCAAAAACATTCAGTACTTC,.,.,16,TRBJ2-4,TRBV27
CASSPEQYSNQPQHF,TGTGCCAGCAGCCCAGAACAGTATAGCAATCAGCCCCAGCATTTT,.,.,15,TRBJ1-5,TRBV7-8
CASSLAGGFSNEQFF,TGTGCCAGCAGCTTAGCGGGAGGGTTCAGCAATGAGCAGTTCTTC,TRBD2,.,15,TRBJ2-1,TRBV7-2
CASSSGHLNSGNTIYF,TGCGCCAGCAGCTCGGGACACCTGAACTCTGGAAACACCATATATTTT,.,.,16,TRBJ1-3,TRBV5-1
CASSFGTGIYEQYF,TGTGCCAGCAGCTTCGGGACAGGTATTTACGAGCAGTACTTC,TRBD1,.,14,TRBJ2-7,TRBV7-9